The next 32 T cell receptor beta chains were all read from a single sample in a study of early T cells in non-severe SARS-CoV-2 infection (TCRdb year 2021). Library creation used 5' RACE. The sample was run on a NextSeq 500. TCRdb cleaned the public reads at Q25 with fastp, built clones with MiXCR and kept in-frame beta chains. Each CDR3 protein gets just one entry, which takes the most common genes and DNA from the rows behind it. This sample lists roughly 20,000 distinct CDR3 sequences; about 4% were detected once. Jointly, the top ten make up roughly 1.5% of the sample. The sequenced sample was whole blood. These receptor sequences come from an adult who was a healthcare worker with PCR-confirmed SARS-CoV-2 infection or an uninfected control (not recorded which).

This clonotype appeared many times. This sequence joins TRBV2 and TRBJ2-3; 7 bases agree with TRBD2. This CDR3 comprises 16 residues. J lost 0 bases, V lost 8 bases, and 11 bases had no gene match. Germline V gives CDR1 SNHLY, CDR2 FYNNEI. The CDR3 nucleotides read TGTGCCAGCTCCTATGGGAGGGGACCCAGCACAGATACGCAGTATTTT. Amino acid sequence: CASSYGRGPSTDTQYF.

This clonotype was recorded many times. The chain employs TRBV20-1 and TRBJ2-7; a possible D gene is TRBD1 (6 bases). The germline V gene encodes CDR1 DFQATT and CDR2 SNEGSKA (reference sequence). With 5 bases removed from V and 0 bases from J, the gap between germline ends came to 14 bases. CDR3 length: 14 amino acids. CDR3 in amino acids: CSAPMTGYSYEQYF. The CDR3 DNA reads as TGCAGTGCTCCGATGACAGGATACTCCTACGAGCAGTACTTC.

This clonotype occurred many times. This rearrangement joins TRBV7-3 to TRBJ2-1; 11 nucleotides line up with TRBD2. Germline CDR1 reads SGHTA; CDR2 reads FQGTGA. The V and J ends lost 5 bases and 4 bases, in that order; junction bases with no gene match: 4. CDR3 length equals 15 residues. CDR3: CASSPSGGKYNEQFF. The CDR3 DNA is TGTGCCAGCAGCCCTAGCGGGGGGAAATACAATGAGCAGTTCTTC.

This clonotype was picked up many times. The chain couples TRBV27 to TRBJ2-1; 10 nucleotides match TRBD1. The V and J ends lost 5 bases and 3 bases, in that order; junction bases with no gene match: 1. The CDR3 runs to 14 residues. The germline V gene encodes CDR1 MNHEY and CDR2 SMNVEV (reference sequence). The CDR3, as DNA: TGTGCCAGCAGTCGGGACAGGGGCTACAATGAGCAGTTCTTC. Encoded protein: CASSRDRGYNEQFF.

V usage is TRBV7-2 and J usage is TRBJ2-7, with TRBD1 identical over 10 bases. The CDR3 is 13 amino acids. The germline V gene has CDR1 SGHTA and CDR2 FQGNSA. Trimming at V came to 5 bases and at J to 4 bases, leaving 2 bases not matched to a gene. CDR3 bases: TGTGCCAGCAGCGGACAGGGGGGATACGAGCAGTACTTC. Protein sequence: CASSGQGGYEQYF.

This clonotype qualifies as medium-sized. The gene calls are TRBV29-1 and TRBJ1-1, with TRBD1 as a possible D gene (6 bases). The V gene's germline CDR1 is SQVTM and CDR2 ANQGSEA. The CDR3 runs to 13 residues. The V and J ends lost 7 bases and 5 bases respectively, with 17 bases between them. CDR3 bases: TGCAGCGCTCAGAGGCGACAGGTGACTGAAGCTTTCTTT. This sequence encodes CSAQRRQVTEAFF.

At least ten counts were recorded for this clonotype. The V gene is TRBV19, the J gene TRBJ2-3; D is ambiguous. This CDR3 spans 14 amino acids. Germline CDR1 LNHDA, CDR2 SQIVND (reference sequence). Trimming pared 5 bases from V and 5 bases from J, leaving 14 bases between. The CDR3 bases are TGTGCCAGTAGTCCCGAGGCGGCGAGAGATACGCAGTATTTT. Translation gives CASSPEAARDTQYF. Filled out from reference TRBV19 and TRBJ2-3, the complete variable domain reads DGGITQSPKYLFRKEGQNVTLSCEQNLNHDAMYWYRQDPGQGLRLIYYSQIVNDFQKGDIAEGYSVSREKKESFPLTVTSAQKNPTAFYLCASSPEAARDTQYFGPGTRLTVL.

Ten or more counts support this clonotype. V gene TRBV5-1 combines with J gene TRBJ1-5; 9 nucleotides align to TRBD1. Germline loops: CDR1 SGHRS, CDR2 YFSETQ. This CDR3 contains 15 residues. V lost 0 bases to trimming and J lost 2 bases; unmatched junction nucleotides: 0. CDR3 in amino acids: CASSLGDRGNQPQHF. The CDR3 coding sequence is TGCGCCAGCAGCTTGGGGGACAGGGGCAATCAGCCCCAGCATTTT.

This clonotype was seen many times. The chain has TRBV18 and TRBJ2-1, with 7 bases aligning to TRBD1. Germline V lookup: CDR1 KGHSH, CDR2 LQKENI. The CDR3 is 15 residues long. V trimming: 0 bases; J trimming: 6 bases; junction bases outside the gene matches: 5. The CDR3 DNA reads TGTGCCAGCTCACCACCGTCAGCAGGGGGCAATGAGCAGTTCTTC. Its translation is CASSPPSAGGNEQFF.

Many counts were recorded for this clonotype. The chain recombines TRBV7-9 with TRBJ1-1; D unclear. CDR1 SEHNR and CDR2 FQNEAQ come from the germline V gene (reference sequence). V gave up 2 bases and J gave up 4 bases, with 11 bases separating them. This CDR3 comprises 14 residues. The CDR3 loop reads CASSLSGLVTEAFF. CDR3 nucleotide sequence: TGTGCCAGCAGCTTATCCGGTTTGGTCACTGAAGCTTTCTTT.

This clonotype was found many times. The rearrangement uses TRBV28 and TRBJ2-3; maybe TRBD2 (6 bases). Germline V CDR1 and CDR2: MDHEN, SYDVKM. Trimming took 7 bases from V and 4 from J, leaving 21 bases between them. CDR3 length equals 16 residues. CDR3 region: CASISWGVSRPDTQYF. Written as DNA, the CDR3 is TGTGCCAGCATCTCCTGGGGGGTCTCTCGTCCAGATACGCAGTATTTT.

This clonotype was counted at least ten times. The chain couples TRBV20-1 to TRBJ2-7; 7 nucleotides agree with TRBD2. The CDR3 is made up of 15 amino acids. Germline V gene sequence: CDR1 DFQATT, CDR2 SNEGSKA (reference sequence). Losses at the gene ends were 6 bases for V and 3 bases for J; bases not matched to a gene: 14. The CDR3 DNA reads as TGCAGTGCCCTAAAGGCGGGGGTATACGGCTACGAGCAGTACTTC. It codes for CSALKAGVYGYEQYF.

This clonotype came up many times. The rearrangement joins TRBV29-1 to TRBJ2-1, with 11 bases lining up with TRBD2. Germline V gene data show CDR1 as SQVTM and CDR2 as ANQGSEA. Trimming removed 3 bases from V and 9 bases from J; junction bases left unmatched: 10. This CDR3 contains 15 residues. The CDR3 here is CSVEPLAGGRGEQFF. The CDR3 DNA is TGCAGCGTTGAGCCCCTAGCGGGGGGTAGGGGTGAGCAGTTCTTC.

This clonotype is labeled medium-sized. The chain combines TRBV20-1 with TRBJ1-4, with 8 bases lining up with TRBD1. CDR3 length equals 19 residues. Per the germline V gene, CDR1 is DFQATT and CDR2 is SNEGSKA (reference sequence). Germline trimming cut 0 bases from V and 9 bases from J; bases unmatched to any gene: 21. The CDR3 DNA reads as TGCAGTGCTAGAGATCGCAACCCCCCCAGCTATTGGACAGGGAAAAAACTGTTTTTT. Its translation is CSARDRNPPSYWTGKKLFF.

The chain carries TRBV7-9 and TRBJ1-1, with 8 bases fitting TRBD1. Unmatched junction bases numbered 3, after V lost 4 bases and J lost 2 bases. CDR1 and CDR2 from the germline V gene are SEHNR and FQNEAQ (reference sequence). This CDR3 comprises 14 residues. CDR3: CASSSQGANTEAFF. CDR3 DNA: TGTGCCAGCAGCTCCCAGGGGGCAAACACTGAAGCTTTCTTT.

This clonotype has ten or more counts. The chain has TRBV11-2 and TRBJ2-1; D is unclear. Trimming shortened V by 1 base and J by 7 bases, and 8 bases separated the two germline ends. CDR3 size: 13 residues. Germline-derived CDR1 and CDR2 are SGHAT and FQNNGV. CDR3 residues: CASSLAGRNEQFF. In DNA form, the CDR3 reads TGTGCCAGCAGCTTAGCTGGCCGGAATGAGCAGTTCTTC.

Relative to its sample, this clonotype is medium-sized (0.01 to 0.1%). The genes are TRBV1 and TRBJ2-5; the D call in the table, TRBD1, was not verified against the DNA. TRBV1 is given as a pseudogene. The CDR3 runs 18 residues. CDR3 amino acids: CTSSQGKGQGPPEETQYF. The CDR3 nucleotides read TGCACCAGCAGCCAAGGCAAGGGACAGGGCCCACCGGAAGAGACCCAGTACTTC.

This clonotype came up many times. The V and J genes are TRBV7-9 and TRBJ2-7; tentatively, D is TRBD1 (6 bases). The CDR3 totals 15 residues. Germline loops: CDR1 SEHNR, CDR2 FQNEAQ (reference sequence). Trimming left V 5 bases short and J 1 base short, with 15 bases between. The CDR3 protein is CASSGLTGASYEQYF. In DNA, the CDR3 is TGTGCCAGCAGCGGCTTGACAGGAGCGTCCTACGAGCAGTACTTC.

By proportion, this clonotype is medium-sized. The chain has TRBV18 and TRBJ2-1; D call uncertain. V was pared by 5 bases and J by 7 bases, with 15 bases between. The CDR3 sequence is 14 residues long. Germline CDR1 KGHSH, CDR2 LQKENI. CDR3 loop: CASSWLGIQNEQFF. The CDR3, as DNA: TGTGCCAGCTCATGGTTGGGTATTCAGAATGAGCAGTTCTTC.

There are many counts of this clonotype. The chain is built from TRBV7-8 and TRBJ2-1, with TRBD2 as a possible D gene (7 bases). CDR1 is SGHVS and CDR2 is FQNEAQ in the germline V gene. The CDR3 has 17 residues. V lost 5 bases, J lost 9 bases, and 26 bases lay in between. CDR3 DNA sequence: TGTGCCAGCAGCCCCGAAACGCTGGCGGGGGCCCTGGTTGAGCAGTTCTTC. Translated, it gives CASSPETLAGALVEQFF. Filled out from reference TRBV7-8 and TRBJ2-1, the complete variable domain reads GAGVSQSPRYKVAKRGQDVALRCDPISGHVSLFWYQQALGQGPEFLTYFQNEAQLDKSGLPSDRFFAERPEGSVSTLKIQRTQQEDSAVYLCASSPETLAGALVEQFFGPGTRLTVL.

This clonotype counts as medium-sized. The genes are TRBV11-2 and TRBJ2-1; D possibly corresponds to TRBD2 (5 bases). V lost 5 bases, J lost 2 bases, and 13 bases lay in between. CDR3 length equals 15 residues. Germline values: CDR1 SGHAT, CDR2 FQNNGV. The CDR3 DNA follows: TGTGCCAGCAGCACCACTAGTGGGGCCTACAATGAGCAGTTCTTC. Its translation: CASSTTSGAYNEQFF.

This clonotype has a count of ten or more. The V and J genes are TRBV4-1 and TRBJ1-5; no clear D gene. Germline V lookup: CDR1 MGHRA, CDR2 YSYEKL. This CDR3 is 13 amino acids long. With 3 bases removed from V and 2 bases from J, the gap between germline ends came to 5 bases. The CDR3 sequence: CASSQVGNQPQHF. The DNA for the CDR3 is TGCGCCAGCAGCCAGGTGGGCAATCAGCCCCAGCATTTT.

This clonotype has more than one count but fewer than ten. The chain employs TRBV20-1 and TRBJ2-1; 16 nucleotides line up with TRBD2. The CDR3 runs to 14 residues. Germline V lookup: CDR1 DFQATT, CDR2 SNEGSKA (reference sequence). Germline trimming cut 3 bases from V and 7 bases from J; bases unmatched to any gene: 0. CDR3 protein: CSARGLAGGNEQFF. CDR3 nucleotides: TGCAGTGCTAGGGGACTAGCGGGGGGGAATGAGCAGTTCTTC.

This clonotype is judged medium-sized. The chain employs TRBV6-5 and TRBJ1-2, with D possibly being TRBD1 (6 bases). CDR3 length: 15 residues. Looked up from germline, CDR1 is MNHEY and CDR2 is SVGAGI. With 6 bases removed from V and 6 bases from J, the gap between germline ends came to 20 bases. CDR3 protein: CASSRSSQGWDGYTF. Written as DNA, the CDR3 is TGTGCCAGCAGCCGCAGCTCACAGGGATGGGATGGCTACACCTTC.

V gene TRBV14 combines with J gene TRBJ2-1; D is undetermined. V gave up 0 bases and J gave up 3 bases, with 9 bases separating them. Germline V lookup: CDR1 SGHDN, CDR2 FVKESK. The CDR3 extends over 15 amino acids. The CDR3 spells CASSQENGFYNEQFF. CDR3 nucleotides: TGTGCCAGCAGCCAAGAGAATGGCTTCTACAATGAGCAGTTCTTC.

This clonotype was recorded at least ten times. The chain links TRBV6-5 to TRBJ1-3; D is unclear. The CDR3 runs to 13 residues. The V gene lost 5 bases and the J gene lost 4 bases, with 9 bases spanning the gap. CDR1 MNHEY and CDR2 SVGAGI come from the germline V gene. The CDR3 DNA reads as TGTGCCAGCAGTCGGACGGGAGGAAACACCATATATTTT. It translates to CASSRTGGNTIYF.

In this sample, this clonotype is medium-sized. CDR3 nucleotide sequence: TGTGCCAGCAGCGCACAGGTAAACACTGAAGCTTTCTTT. It yields the protein CASSAQVNTEAFF. This chain connects TRBV7-2 to TRBJ1-1; a weak D match, TRBD1 (5 bases). CDR3 size: 13 residues. V was trimmed by 5 bases and J by 2 bases, leaving 9 bases between them. Germline values: CDR1 SGHTA, CDR2 FQGNSA. Based on the CDR3 plus reference TRBV7-2 and TRBJ1-1, the full variable domain is GAGVSQSPSNKVTEKGKDVELRCDPISGHTALYWYRQSLGQGLEFLIYFQGNSAPDKSGLPSDRFSAERTGGSVSTLTIQRTQQEDSAVYLCASSAQVNTEAFFGQGTRLTVV.

This clonotype appeared many times. The chain uses TRBV5-6 and TRBJ1-1; D may be TRBD1 (6 bases). The CDR3 consists of 18 residues. The V gene's germline CDR1 is SGHDT and CDR2 YYEEEE. V was cut by 0 bases and J by 1 base, with 19 bases left in between. As DNA, the CDR3 is TGTGCCAGCAGCTTGGTTAGGTTTGCAGGGGAAACGAACACTGAAGCTTTCTTT. Protein: CASSLVRFAGETNTEAFF.

This clonotype was counted ten times or more. V usage is TRBV7-2 and J usage is TRBJ2-7; 13 bases fit TRBD2. Trimming took 0 bases from V and 4 from J; bases not matched to a gene: 15. The CDR3 contains 20 residues. The germline V gene has CDR1 SGHTA and CDR2 FQGNSA. The CDR3 is CASSLAGLAGASGAVYEQYF. The DNA for the CDR3 is TGTGCCAGCAGCTTAGCAGGACTAGCGGGGGCTAGCGGGGCCGTATACGAGCAGTACTTC. The complete variable domain, with remaining parts taken from reference TRBV7-2 and TRBJ2-7, reads GAGVSQSPSNKVTEKGKDVELRCDPISGHTALYWYRQSLGQGLEFLIYFQGNSAPDKSGLPSDRFSAERTGGSVSTLTIQRTQQEDSAVYLCASSLAGLAGASGAVYEQYFGPGTRLTVT.

This clonotype is medium-sized. V and J are TRBV27 and TRBJ2-7; 8 nucleotides agree with TRBD2. CDR3 length equals 16 residues. CDR1 MNHEY and CDR2 SMNVEV come from the germline V gene (reference sequence). Trimming cost V 8 bases and J 2 bases; bases outside gene matches: 14. CDR3 sequence: CASAKPGGGGPYEQYF. CDR3 coding DNA: TGTGCCAGCGCCAAGCCGGGAGGGGGGGGTCCCTACGAGCAGTACTTC.

This clonotype has a count of ten or more. The gene calls are TRBV20-1 and TRBJ2-1, with D uncertain. The V gene lost 0 bases and the J gene lost 8 bases, with 14 bases spanning the gap. This CDR3 has 14 residues. Germline V gene data show CDR1 as DFQATT and CDR2 as SNEGSKA (reference sequence). The CDR3 here is CSARDPARLYEQFF. In DNA form, the CDR3 reads TGCAGTGCTAGAGACCCGGCAAGGTTGTATGAGCAGTTCTTC.

This clonotype was found many times. The genes are TRBV20-1 and TRBJ2-3, with 7 bases lining up with TRBD2. Germline V gene data show CDR1 as DFQATT and CDR2 as SNEGSKA (reference sequence). The CDR3 contains 16 residues. The ends lost 0 bases at V and 5 bases at J; junction bases unmatched: 11. The CDR3 loop is CSARDTGGGGLDTQYF. CDR3 coding DNA: TGCAGTGCTAGAGATACCGGTGGCGGGGGACTAGATACGCAGTATTTT.